This T cell receptor (beta chain) was sequenced during a study of T cell responses to AZD1222 COVID-19 vaccine. Of note for this clone: As yet, its antigen is unknown.

Assay used: immunoSEQ multiplex PCR; TCRdb lists only in-frame clones, some missing. This sample has fewer than 75,000 clones, with over 75% found just once. General study findings and limits: The study identified only six AZD1222 recipients as seropositive at baseline. Spike-wide vaccine-associated CD4 TCRs dominated at 160-218 and 743-854. Among the donors, most were white British and more were female, and clonal diversity was possibly underestimated. Spike-specific TCR breadth and depth grew following two AZD1222 doses.

The V end was cut by 2 bases, the J end by 9 bases, with 8 bases between. The CDR3 spans 12 residues. CDR1 is KGHDR and CDR2 is SFDVKD in the germline V gene. V and J are TRBV24-1 and TRBJ2-3; D unresolved. The TCR comes from an adult in good health. The sequenced sample was peripheral blood, obtained on day 0 of AZD1222 vaccination. CDR3 region: CATSDSSRTQYF. CDR3 coding DNA: TGTGCCACCAGTGATTCGAGTAGGACGCAGTATTTT.